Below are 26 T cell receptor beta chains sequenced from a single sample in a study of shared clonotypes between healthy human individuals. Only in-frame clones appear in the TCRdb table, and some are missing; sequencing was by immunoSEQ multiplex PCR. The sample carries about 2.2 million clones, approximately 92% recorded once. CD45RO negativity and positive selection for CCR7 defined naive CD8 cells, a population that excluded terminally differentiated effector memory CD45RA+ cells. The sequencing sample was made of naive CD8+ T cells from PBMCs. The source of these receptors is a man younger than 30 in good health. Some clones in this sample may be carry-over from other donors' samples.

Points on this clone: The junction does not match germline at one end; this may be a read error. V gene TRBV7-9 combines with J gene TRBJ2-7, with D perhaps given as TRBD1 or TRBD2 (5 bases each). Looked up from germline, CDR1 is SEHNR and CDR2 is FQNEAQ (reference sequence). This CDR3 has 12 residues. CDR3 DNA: TGTGCCAGCAGCTTGGGTGTGAGGGGATGGAACTTC. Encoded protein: CASSLGVRGWNF.

The CDR3 region is CASSHLGRAFF. The CDR3 DNA reads as TGTGCCAGCAGCCACTTGGGTCGAGCTTTCTTT. The chain is built from TRBV11-2 and TRBJ1-1; D uncertain. V was clipped by 5 bases and J by 10 bases, with 11 bases between them. The CDR3 loop spans 11 amino acids. The V gene's germline CDR1 is SGHAT and CDR2 FQNNGV.

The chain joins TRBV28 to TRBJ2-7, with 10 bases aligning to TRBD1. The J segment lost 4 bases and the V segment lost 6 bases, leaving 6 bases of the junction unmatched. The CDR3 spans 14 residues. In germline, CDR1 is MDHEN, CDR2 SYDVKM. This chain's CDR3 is CASRDRGSGYEQYF. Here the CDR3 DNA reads TGTGCCAGCAGGGACAGGGGGTCGGGGTACGAGCAGTACTTC.

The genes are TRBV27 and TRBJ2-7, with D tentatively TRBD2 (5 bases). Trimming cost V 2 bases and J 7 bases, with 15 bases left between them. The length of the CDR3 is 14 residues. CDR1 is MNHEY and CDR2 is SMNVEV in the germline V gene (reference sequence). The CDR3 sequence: CASSLERPSGEQYF. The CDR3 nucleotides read TGTGCCAGCAGTTTAGAGCGGCCTAGTGGGGAGCAGTACTTC.

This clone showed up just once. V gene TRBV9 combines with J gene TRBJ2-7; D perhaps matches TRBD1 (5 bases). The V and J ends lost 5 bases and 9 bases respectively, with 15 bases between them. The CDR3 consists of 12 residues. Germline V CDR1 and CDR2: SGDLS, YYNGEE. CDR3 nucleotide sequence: TGTGCCAGCAGAGAAGGGATGGGGCCGCAGTACTTC. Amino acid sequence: CASREGMGPQYF. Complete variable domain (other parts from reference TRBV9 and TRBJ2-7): DSGVTQTPKHLITATGQRVTLRCSPRSGDLSVYWYQQSLDQGLQFLIQYYNGEERAKGNILERFSAQQFPDLHSELNLSSLELGDSALYFCASREGMGPQYFGPGTRLTVT.

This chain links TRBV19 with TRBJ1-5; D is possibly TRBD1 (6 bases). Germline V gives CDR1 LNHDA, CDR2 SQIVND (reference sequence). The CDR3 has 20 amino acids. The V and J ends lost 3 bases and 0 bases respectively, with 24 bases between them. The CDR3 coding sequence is TGTGCCAGTAGTATTTTCTCCGGTTGGGACACACCTTATAGCAATCAGCCCCAGCATTTT. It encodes CASSIFSGWDTPYSNQPQHF.

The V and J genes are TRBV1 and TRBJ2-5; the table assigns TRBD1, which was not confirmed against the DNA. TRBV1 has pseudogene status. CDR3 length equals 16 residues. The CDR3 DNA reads TGCACCAGCAGCCAACCCGACAGGACATGGAAAGAGACCCAGTACTTC. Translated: CTSSQPDRTWKETQYF.

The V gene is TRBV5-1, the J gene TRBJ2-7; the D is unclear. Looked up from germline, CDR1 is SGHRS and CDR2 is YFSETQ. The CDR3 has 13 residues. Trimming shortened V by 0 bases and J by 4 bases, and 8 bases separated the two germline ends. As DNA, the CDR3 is TGCGCCAGCAGCTTGGAGGAACCGTACGAGCAGTACTTC. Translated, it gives CASSLEEPYEQYF.

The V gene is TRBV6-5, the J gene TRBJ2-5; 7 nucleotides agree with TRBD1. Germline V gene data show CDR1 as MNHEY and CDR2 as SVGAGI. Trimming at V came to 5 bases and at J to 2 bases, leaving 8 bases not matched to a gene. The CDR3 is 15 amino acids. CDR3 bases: TGTGCCAGCAGTCCGGGCCAGGGACAGCAAGAGACCCAGTACTTC. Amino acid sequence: CASSPGQGQQETQYF.

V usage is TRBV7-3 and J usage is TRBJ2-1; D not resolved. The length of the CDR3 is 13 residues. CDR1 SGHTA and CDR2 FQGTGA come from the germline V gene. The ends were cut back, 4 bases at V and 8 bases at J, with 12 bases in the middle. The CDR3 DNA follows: TGTGCCAGCAGCTCTCACCCGGTACATGAGCAGTTCTTC. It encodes CASSSHPVHEQFF.

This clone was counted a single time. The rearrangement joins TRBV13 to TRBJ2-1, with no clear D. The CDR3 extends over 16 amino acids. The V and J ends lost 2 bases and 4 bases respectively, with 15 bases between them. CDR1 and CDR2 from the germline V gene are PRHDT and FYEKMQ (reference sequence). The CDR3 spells CASSLPAASRYNEQFF. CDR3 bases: TGTGCCAGCAGCTTACCGGCGGCTAGTCGATACAATGAGCAGTTCTTC.

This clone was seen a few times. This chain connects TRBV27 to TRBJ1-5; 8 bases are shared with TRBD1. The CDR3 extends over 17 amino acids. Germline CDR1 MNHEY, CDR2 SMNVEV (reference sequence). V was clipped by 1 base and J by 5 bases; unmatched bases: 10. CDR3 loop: CASSLYRGTGQHQPQHF. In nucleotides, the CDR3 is TGTGCCAGCAGTTTATACCGGGGGACAGGTCAACATCAGCCCCAGCATTTT.

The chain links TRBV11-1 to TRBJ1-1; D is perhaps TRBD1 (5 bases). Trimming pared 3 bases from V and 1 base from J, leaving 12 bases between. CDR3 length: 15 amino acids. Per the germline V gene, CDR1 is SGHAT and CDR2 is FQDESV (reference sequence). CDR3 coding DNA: TGTGCCAGCAGCTTGGATTTGGGGCAGAACACTGAAGCTTTCTTT. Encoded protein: CASSLDLGQNTEAFF.

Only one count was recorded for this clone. The CDR3: CASSPKAGGPPEQYF. CDR3 nucleotides: TGTGCCAGCAGTCCTAAAGCGGGAGGGCCTCCCGAGCAGTACTTC. This rearrangement joins TRBV28 to TRBJ2-7, with 10 bases aligning to TRBD2. Germline V gene lookup returns CDR1 MDHEN and CDR2 SYDVKM. V lost 5 bases and J lost 6; bases outside the gene matches: 10. This CDR3 region has 15 residues.

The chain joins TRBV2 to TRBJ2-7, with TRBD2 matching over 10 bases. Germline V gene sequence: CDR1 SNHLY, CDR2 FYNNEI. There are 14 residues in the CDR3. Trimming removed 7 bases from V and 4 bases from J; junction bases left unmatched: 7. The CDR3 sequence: CASTGAGGPYEQYF. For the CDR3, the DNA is TGTGCCAGCACCGGAGCGGGAGGGCCGTACGAGCAGTACTTC.

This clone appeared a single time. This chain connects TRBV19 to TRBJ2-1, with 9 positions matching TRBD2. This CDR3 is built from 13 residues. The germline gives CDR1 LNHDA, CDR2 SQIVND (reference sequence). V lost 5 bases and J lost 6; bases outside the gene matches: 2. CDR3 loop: CASSAGGPNEQFF. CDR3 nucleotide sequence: TGTGCCAGTAGTGCGGGAGGGCCCAATGAGCAGTTCTTC.

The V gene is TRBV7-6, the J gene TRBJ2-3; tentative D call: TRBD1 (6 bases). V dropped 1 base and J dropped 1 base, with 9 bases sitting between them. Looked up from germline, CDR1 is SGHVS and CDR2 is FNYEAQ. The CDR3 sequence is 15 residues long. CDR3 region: CASSLDRDGTDTQYF. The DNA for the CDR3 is TGTGCCAGCAGCTTAGACAGGGATGGCACAGATACGCAGTATTTT.

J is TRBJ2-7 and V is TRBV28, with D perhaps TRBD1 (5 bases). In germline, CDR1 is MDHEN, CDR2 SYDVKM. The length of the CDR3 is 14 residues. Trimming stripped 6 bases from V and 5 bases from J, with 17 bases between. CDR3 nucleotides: TGTGCCAGCAGCTCGGACACGTTCTTCCACGAGCAGTACTTC. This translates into CASSSDTFFHEQYF.

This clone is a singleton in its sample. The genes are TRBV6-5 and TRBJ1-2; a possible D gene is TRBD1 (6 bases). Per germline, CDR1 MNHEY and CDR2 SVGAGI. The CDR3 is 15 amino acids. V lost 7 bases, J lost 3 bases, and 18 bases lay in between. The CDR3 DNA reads TGTGCCAGCACCAGTACGGGGGGACACTACTATGGCTACACCTTC. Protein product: CASTSTGGHYYGYTF.

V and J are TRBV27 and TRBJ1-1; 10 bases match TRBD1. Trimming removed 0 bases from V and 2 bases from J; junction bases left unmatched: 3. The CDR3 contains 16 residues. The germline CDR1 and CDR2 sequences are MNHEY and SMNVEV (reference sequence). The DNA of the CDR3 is TGTGCCAGCAGTTTATCGACAGGGGGCAGCAACACTGAAGCTTTCTTT. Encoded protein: CASSLSTGGSNTEAFF.

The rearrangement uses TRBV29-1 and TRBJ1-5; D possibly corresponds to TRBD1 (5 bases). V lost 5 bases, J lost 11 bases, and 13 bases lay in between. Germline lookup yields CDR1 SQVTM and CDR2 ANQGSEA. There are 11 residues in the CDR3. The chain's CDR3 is CSVLAGTSQHF. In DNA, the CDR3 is TGCAGCGTTTTGGCAGGGACGTCCCAGCATTTT.

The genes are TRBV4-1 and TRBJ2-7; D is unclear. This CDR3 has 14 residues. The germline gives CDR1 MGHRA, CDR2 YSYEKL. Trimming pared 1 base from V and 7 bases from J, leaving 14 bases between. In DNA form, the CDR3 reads TGCGCCAGCAGCCAAGGTAGGAAGGGCGAGGAGCAGTACTTC. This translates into CASSQGRKGEEQYF.

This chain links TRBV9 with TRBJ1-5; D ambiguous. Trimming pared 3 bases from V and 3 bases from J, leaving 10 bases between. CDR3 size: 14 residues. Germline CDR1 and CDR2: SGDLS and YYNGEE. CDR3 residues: CASSDGEYNQPQHF. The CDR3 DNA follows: TGTGCCAGCAGCGACGGGGAGTACAATCAGCCCCAGCATTTT.

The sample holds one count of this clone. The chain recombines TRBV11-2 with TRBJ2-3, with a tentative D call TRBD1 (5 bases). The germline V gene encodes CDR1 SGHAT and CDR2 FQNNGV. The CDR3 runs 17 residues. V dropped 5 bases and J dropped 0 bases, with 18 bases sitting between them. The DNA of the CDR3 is TGTGCCAGCAGCCCTGGGGAACAGGAATTCAGCACAGATACGCAGTATTTT. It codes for CASSPGEQEFSTDTQYF.

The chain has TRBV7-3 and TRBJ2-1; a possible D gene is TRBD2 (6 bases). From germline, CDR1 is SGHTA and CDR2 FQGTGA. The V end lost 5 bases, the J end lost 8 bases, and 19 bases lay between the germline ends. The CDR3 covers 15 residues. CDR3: CASSRRRASADEQFF. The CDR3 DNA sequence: TGTGCCAGCAGCCGCCGTAGGGCTAGCGCGGATGAGCAGTTCTTC.

The CDR3: CSGRTGHYEQYF. The CDR3 bases are TGCAGCGGTAGGACAGGCCACTACGAGCAGTACTTC. The chain has TRBV29-1 and TRBJ2-7; 7 nucleotides match TRBD1. The CDR3 has 12 amino acids. Germline V gene sequence: CDR1 SQVTM, CDR2 ANQGSEA. V lost 7 bases and J lost 3; bases outside the gene matches: 6.